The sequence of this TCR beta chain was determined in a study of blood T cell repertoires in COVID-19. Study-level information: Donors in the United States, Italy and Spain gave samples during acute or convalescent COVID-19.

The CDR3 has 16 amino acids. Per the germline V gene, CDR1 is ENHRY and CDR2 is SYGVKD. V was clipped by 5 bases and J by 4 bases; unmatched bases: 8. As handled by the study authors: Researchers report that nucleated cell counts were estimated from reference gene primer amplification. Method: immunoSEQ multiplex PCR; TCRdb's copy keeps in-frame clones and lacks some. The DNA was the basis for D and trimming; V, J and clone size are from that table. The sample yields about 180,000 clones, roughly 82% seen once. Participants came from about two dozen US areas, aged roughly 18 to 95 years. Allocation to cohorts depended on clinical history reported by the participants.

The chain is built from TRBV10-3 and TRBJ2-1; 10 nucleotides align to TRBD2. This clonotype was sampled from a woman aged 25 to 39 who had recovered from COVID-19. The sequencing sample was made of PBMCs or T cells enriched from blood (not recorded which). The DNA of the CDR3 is TGTGCCATCAGTTACAAGCGGGAGGGCCTGTACAATGAGCAGTTCTTC. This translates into CAISYKREGLYNEQFF.